This TCR beta chain was sequenced in a study of Graves' ophthalmopathy and Graves' hyperthyroidism. Study results and caveats: A majority of expanded thyroid clonotypes exceeding 0.001 frequency were likewise present in blood.

The V and J ends lost 4 bases and 3 bases respectively, with 12 bases between them. CDR3 length: 13 residues. Germline-derived CDR1 and CDR2 are SQVTM and ANQGSEA. Amplification of the TCR beta CDR3 regions used RNA transcripts (as template). Second-round multiplex PCR came after a first-round RT-PCR that employed HTBI primers. A single record per CDR3 protein comes from TCRdb applying MiXCR to the multiplex PCR reads. The data contain roughly 700,000 distinct CDR3 sequences, approximately 40% of them singletons. In its sample, this clonotype was seen many times. Its cognate antigen is unknown. This rearrangement joins TRBV29-1 to TRBJ2-5; weak D call: TRBD2 (5 bases). Sequenced input: peripheral blood. The sequence derives from an adult man with Graves' ophthalmopathy. CDR3 residues: CSVGHQLEETQYF. In nucleotides, the CDR3 is TGCAGCGTTGGGCACCAACTAGAAGAGACCCAGTACTTC.